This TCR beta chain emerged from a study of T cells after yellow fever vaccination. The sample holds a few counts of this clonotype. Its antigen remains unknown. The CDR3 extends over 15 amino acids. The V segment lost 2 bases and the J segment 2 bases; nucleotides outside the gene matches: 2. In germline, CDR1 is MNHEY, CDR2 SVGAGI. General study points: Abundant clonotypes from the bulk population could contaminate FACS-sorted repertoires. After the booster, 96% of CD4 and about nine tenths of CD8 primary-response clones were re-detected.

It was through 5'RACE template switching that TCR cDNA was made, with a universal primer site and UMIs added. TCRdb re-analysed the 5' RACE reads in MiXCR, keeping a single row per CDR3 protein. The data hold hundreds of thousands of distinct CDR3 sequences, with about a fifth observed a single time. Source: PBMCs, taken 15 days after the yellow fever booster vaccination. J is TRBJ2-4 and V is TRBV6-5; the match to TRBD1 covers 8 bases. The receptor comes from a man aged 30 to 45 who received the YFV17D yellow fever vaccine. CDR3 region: CASSYRQGTKNIQYF. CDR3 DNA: TGTGCCAGCAGTTACAGACAGGGGACCAAAAACATTCAGTACTTC.